Reported below is one TCR beta chain. Its antigen specificity is not known. No base qualities exist here, and no much larger clone lies one base off it. Collaborating institutions collected whole blood in K2EDTA tubes following their own protocols. For TCRbeta analysis, collaborators shipped samples as frozen whole blood, isolated PBMCs, or DNA extracted from either of those sample types. The entry originates in a study of blood T cell repertoires in COVID-19 (dated by TCRdb to the early 2020s). Background on the whole study: Collaborator samples came from the United States, Italy and Spain and covered acute and convalescent phases of COVID-19. The prospective study material was composed of cDNA or gDNA derived from T cells, B-cell-depleted T cells, or PBMCs. Subjects who had been exposed to COVID-19, were actively infected with it, or had recovered from it provided the deeply sampled blood TCRbeta repertoires that made up the dataset. The repertoires were released in a freely available public database meant as a resource for research on the immune response to SARS-CoV-2. The samples were drawn from two sources: the first 160 participants of the ongoing ImmuneRACE study, and 1,254 subjects contributed by 6 global collaborators. Sample metadata almost always included a de-identified subject ID, COVID-19 status, age in years and sex. Where available, HLA class I and class II types were obtained from metadata supplied by the sample provider rather than from assay-based typing.

TCRbeta CDR3 regions were amplified from genomic DNA by means of the immunoSEQ Assay, a bias-controlled multiplex PCR. As for the original processing: Within the assay, amplification of reference gene primers was used to estimate how many nucleated cells each sample contained. To quantify the absolute abundance of each unique TCRbeta CDR3 rearrangement, sequence reads were collapsed and filtered. For each sample, productive Simpson clonality was calculated by taking the square root of Simpson's diversity index across productive rearrangements. TCRdb obtained this table from immuneACCESS and retained in-frame rearrangements with V and J assigned. These tables miss some clones; where compared with another copy, unresolved V genes account for less than half of the shortfall, and the remainder is unexplained. V and J calls and clone size are those listed in that table; D and trimming were worked out from the DNA. Counted in this sample were around 150,000 clones; 85% of them appeared once. The ten largest clones take up under 4% of the sample.

Study-wide conclusions, independent of this receptor: The quantity of clinical and demographic metadata differed by source and by participant and was supplied without curation.

The CDR1 and CDR2 encoded by the germline V gene are KGHSH and LQKENI. For this chain, trimming is 0 bases at the V end and 7 bases at the J end, and the number of junction bases without a gene match is 10. The CDR3 has 17 amino acids, counting the end cysteine and phenylalanine. Just the 51-base CDR3 DNA is kept, in frame starting at base 1. The sequenced material came from peripheral blood. This TCR was recovered from a human donor with acute or convalescent COVID-19. The donor label of this sample is uncertain. Recombination linked TRBV18 to TRBJ2-7, and 12 junctional nucleotides match TRBD1. The nucleotide sequence is given as TGTGCCAGCTCACCACCGTCCCCGGGACAGGGGGCTGGAGAGCAGTACTTC. It encodes CASSPPSPGQGAGEQYF.